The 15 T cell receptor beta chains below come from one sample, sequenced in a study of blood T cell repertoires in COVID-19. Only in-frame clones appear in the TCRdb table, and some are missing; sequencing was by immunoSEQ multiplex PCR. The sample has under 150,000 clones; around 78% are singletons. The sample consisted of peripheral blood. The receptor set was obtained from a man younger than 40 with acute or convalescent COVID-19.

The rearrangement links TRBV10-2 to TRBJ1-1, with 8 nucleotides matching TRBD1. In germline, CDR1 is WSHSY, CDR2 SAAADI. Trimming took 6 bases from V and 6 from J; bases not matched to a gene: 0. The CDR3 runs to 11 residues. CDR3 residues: CASRTGAEAFF. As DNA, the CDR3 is TGCGCCAGCAGGACAGGGGCTGAAGCTTTCTTT.

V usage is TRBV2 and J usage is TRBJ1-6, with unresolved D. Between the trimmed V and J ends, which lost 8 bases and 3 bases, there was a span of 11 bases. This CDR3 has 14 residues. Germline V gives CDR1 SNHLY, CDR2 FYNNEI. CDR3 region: CASGVGVYNSPLHF. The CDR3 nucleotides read TGTGCCAGCGGTGTCGGGGTCTATAATTCACCCCTCCACTTT. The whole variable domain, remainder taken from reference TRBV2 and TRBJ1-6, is EPEVTQTPSHQVTQMGQEVILRCVPISNHLYFYWYRQILGQKVEFLVSFYNNEISEKSEIFDDQFSVERPDGSNFTLKIRSTKLEDSAMYFCASGVGVYNSPLHFGNGTRLTVT.

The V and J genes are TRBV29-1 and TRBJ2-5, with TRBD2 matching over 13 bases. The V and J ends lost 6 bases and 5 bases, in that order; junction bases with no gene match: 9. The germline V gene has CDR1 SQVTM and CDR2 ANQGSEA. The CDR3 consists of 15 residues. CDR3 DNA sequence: TGCAGCGTGTCCGGGACTAGCGGGAAGGTGGAGACCCAGTACTTC. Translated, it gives CSVSGTSGKVETQYF. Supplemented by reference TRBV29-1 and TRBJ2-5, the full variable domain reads SAVISQKPSRDICQRGTSLTIQCQVDSQVTMMFWYRQQPGQSLTLIATANQGSEATYESGFVIDKFPISRPNLTFSTLTVSNMSPEDSSIYLCSVSGTSGKVETQYFGPGTRLLVL.

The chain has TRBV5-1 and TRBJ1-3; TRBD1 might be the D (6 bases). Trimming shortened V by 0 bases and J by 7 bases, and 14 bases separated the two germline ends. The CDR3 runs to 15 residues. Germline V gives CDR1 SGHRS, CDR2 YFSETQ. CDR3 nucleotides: TGCGCCAGCAGCTTGGGAACAGGGAGAGGGAACACCATATATTTT. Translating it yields CASSLGTGRGNTIYF.

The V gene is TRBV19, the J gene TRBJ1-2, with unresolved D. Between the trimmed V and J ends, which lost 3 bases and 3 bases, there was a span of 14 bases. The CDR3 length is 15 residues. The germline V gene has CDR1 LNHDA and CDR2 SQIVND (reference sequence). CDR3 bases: TGTGCCAGTAGTATTTACGATCGCCGGGACTATGGCTACACCTTC. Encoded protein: CASSIYDRRDYGYTF.

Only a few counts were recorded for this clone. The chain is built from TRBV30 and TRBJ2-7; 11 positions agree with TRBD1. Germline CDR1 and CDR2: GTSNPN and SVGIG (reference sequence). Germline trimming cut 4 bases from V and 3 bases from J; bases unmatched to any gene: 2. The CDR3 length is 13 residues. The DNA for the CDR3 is TGTGCCTGGACGGGACAGGGGGTCTACGAGCAGTACTTC. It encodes CAWTGQGVYEQYF.

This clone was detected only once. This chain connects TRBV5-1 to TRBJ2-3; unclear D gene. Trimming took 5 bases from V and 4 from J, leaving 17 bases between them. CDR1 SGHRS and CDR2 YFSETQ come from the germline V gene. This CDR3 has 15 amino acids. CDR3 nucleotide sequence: TGCGCCAGCAGACCAAGCCCCCAGGTGTCAGATACGCAGTATTTT. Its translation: CASRPSPQVSDTQYF.

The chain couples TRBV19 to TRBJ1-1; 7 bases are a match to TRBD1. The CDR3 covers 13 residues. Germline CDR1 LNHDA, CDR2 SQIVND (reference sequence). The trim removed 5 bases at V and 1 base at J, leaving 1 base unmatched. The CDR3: CASSDRANTEAFF. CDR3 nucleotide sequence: TGTGCCAGTAGTGACAGGGCGAACACTGAAGCTTTCTTT.

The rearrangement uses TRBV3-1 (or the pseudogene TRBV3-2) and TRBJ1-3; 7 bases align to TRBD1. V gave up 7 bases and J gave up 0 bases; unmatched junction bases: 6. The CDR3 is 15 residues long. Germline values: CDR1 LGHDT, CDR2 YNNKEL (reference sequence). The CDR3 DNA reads TGTGCCAGCACCCAGACAGGGTCCTCTGGAAACACCATATATTTT. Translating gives CASTQTGSSGNTIYF.

CDR3 loop: CASSDGMGGNEQFF. In nucleotides, the CDR3 is TGTGCCAGCAGTGATGGGATGGGGGGGAATGAGCAGTTCTTC. The chain joins TRBV6-4 to TRBJ2-1; 7 nucleotides match TRBD2. V shed 3 bases and J 7 bases; nucleotides not matched to a gene: 6. The CDR3 has 14 amino acids. The germline V gene has CDR1 MRHNA and CDR2 SNTAGT.

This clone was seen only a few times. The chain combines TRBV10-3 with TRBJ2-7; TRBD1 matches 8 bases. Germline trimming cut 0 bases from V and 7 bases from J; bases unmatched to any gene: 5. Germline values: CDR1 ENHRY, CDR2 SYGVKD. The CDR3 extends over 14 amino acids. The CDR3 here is CAISESEDRVEQYF. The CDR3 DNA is TGTGCCATCAGTGAGTCGGAGGACAGGGTTGAGCAGTACTTC.

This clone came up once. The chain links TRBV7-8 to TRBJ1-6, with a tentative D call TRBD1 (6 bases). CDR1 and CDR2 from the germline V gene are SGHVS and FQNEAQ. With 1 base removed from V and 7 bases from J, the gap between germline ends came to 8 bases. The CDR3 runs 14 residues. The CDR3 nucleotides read TGTGCCAGCAGCTTAGACAGGGTCAATTCACCCCTCCACTTT. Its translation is CASSLDRVNSPLHF.

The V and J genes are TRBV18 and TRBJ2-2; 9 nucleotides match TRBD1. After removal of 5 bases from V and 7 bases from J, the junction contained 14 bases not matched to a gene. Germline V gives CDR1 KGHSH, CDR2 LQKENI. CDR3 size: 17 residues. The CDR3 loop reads CASSATENRGLIGELFF. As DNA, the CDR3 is TGTGCCAGCTCAGCGACTGAAAACAGGGGGCTGATCGGGGAGCTGTTTTTT.

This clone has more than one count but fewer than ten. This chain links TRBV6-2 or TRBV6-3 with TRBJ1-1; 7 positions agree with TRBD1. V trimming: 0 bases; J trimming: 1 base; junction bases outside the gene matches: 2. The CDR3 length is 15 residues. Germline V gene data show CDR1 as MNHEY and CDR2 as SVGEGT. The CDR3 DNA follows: TGTGCCAGCAGTTACTCGACAGGGAGGAACACTGAAGCTTTCTTT. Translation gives CASSYSTGRNTEAFF.

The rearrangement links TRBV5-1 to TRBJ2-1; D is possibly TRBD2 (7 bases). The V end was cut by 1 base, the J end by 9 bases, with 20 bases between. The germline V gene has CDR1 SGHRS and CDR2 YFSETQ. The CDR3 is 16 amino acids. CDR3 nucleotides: TGCGCCAGCAGCTTGTCCCCACCCTGGGGGGGCGGTGAGCAGTTCTTC. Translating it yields CASSLSPPWGGGEQFF.